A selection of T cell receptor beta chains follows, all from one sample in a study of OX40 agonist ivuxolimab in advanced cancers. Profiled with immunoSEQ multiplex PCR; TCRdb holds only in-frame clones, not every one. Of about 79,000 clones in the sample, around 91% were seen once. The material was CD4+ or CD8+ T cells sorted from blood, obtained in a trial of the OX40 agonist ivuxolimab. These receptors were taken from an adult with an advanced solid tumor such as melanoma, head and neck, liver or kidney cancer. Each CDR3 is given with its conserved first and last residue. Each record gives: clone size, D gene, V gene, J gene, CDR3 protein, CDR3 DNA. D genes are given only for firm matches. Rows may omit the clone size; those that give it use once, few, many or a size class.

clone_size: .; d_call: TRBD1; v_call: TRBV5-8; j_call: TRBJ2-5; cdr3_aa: CASSFHRGSQETQYF; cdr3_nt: TGTGCCAGCAGCTTTCACAGGGGATCACAAGAGACCCAGTACTTC
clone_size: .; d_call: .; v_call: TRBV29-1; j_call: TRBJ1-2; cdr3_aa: CSVGGSVFGYGYTF; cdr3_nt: TGCAGCGTTGGGGGCTCGGTGTTTGGCTATGGCTACACCTTC
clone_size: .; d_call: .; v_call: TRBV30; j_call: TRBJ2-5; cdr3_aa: CAWSVMSRQETQYF; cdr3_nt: TGTGCCTGGAGTGTGATGTCCAGACAAGAGACCCAGTACTTC
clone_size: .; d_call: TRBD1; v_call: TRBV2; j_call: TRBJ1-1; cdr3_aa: CASKGLTGAPHTEAFF; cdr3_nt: TGTGCCAGCAAGGGGTTGACAGGGGCTCCTCACACTGAAGCTTTCTTT
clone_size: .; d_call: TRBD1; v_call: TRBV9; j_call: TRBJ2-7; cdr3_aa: CASSPSRTGAFNEQYF; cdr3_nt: TGTGCCAGCAGCCCTTCCCGGACAGGGGCTTTCAACGAGCAGTACTTC
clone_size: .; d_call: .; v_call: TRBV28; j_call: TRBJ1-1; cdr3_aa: CASREGGLNTEAFF; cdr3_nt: TGTGCCAGCAGGGAGGGGGGTTTGAACACTGAAGCTTTCTTT
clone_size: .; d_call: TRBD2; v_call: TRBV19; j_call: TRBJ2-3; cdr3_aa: CASSIHPQTSGGTDTQYF; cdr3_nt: TGTGCCAGTAGTATACACCCCCAGACTAGCGGGGGCACAGATACGCAGTATTTT
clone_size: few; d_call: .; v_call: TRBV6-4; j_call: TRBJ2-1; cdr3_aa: CASSNTGTYYNEQFF; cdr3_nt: TGTGCCAGCAGTAACACCGGGACATATTACAATGAGCAGTTCTTC
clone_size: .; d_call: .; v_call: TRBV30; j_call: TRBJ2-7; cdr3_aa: CAWDSQPGSYEQYF; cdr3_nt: TGTGCCTGGGACAGTCAGCCTGGGTCCTACGAGCAGTACTTC
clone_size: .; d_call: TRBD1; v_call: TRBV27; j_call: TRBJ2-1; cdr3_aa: CASSFWTGAYNEQFF; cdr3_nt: TGTGCCAGCAGTTTTTGGACAGGGGCCTACAATGAGCAGTTCTTC
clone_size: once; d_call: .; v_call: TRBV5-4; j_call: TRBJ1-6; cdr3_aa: CASSLEQQNSPLHF; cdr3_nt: TGTGCCAGCAGCTTGGAACAGCAAAATTCACCCCTCCACTTT
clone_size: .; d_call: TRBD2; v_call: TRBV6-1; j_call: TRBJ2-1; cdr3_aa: CASRLLAGAVGEQFF; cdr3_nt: TGTGCCAGCAGGCTTCTAGCGGGGGCAGTTGGTGAGCAGTTCTTC
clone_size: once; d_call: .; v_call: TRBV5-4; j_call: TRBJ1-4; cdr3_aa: CASSSTTGFNEKLFF; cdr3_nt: TGTGCCAGCAGCTCAACTACAGGGTTCAATGAAAAACTGTTTTTT
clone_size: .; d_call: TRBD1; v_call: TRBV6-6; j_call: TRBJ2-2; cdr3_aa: CASSYSGQGIAGELFF; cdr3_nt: TGTGCCAGCAGTTACTCGGGACAGGGGATCGCCGGGGAGCTGTTTTTT
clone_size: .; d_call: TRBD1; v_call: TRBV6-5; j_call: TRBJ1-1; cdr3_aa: CASRRQGDHTEAFF; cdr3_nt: TGTGCCAGCAGGCGTCAGGGGGATCACACTGAAGCTTTCTTT
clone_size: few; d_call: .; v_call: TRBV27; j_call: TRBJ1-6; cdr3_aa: CASRRPGEGPSPLHF; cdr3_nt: TGTGCCAGCAGACGCCCAGGGGAAGGGCCCTCACCCCTCCACTTT
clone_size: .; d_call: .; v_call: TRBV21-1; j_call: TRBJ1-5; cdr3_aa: CASSSTFEGGPHNQPQHF; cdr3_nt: TGTGCCAGCAGCTCCACCTTTGAAGGGGGCCCACACAATCAGCCCCAGCATTTT
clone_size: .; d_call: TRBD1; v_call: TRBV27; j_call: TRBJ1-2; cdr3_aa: CASSLFTGAGYGYTF; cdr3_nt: TGTGCCAGCAGTTTATTCACAGGGGCAGGCTATGGCTACACCTTC
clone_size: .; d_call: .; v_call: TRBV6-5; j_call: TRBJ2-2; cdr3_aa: CASSRDTGTGELFF; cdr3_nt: TGTGCCAGCAGCCGGGACACGGGCACCGGGGAGCTGTTTTTT
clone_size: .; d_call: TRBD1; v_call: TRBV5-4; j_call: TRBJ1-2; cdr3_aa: CASSVGTGTSYTF; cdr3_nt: TGTGCCAGCAGCGTTGGGACAGGGACTTCTTACACCTTC
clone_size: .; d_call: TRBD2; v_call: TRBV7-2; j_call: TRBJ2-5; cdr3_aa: CASNRQRGSGETQYF; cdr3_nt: TGTGCCAGCAACCGACAGCGGGGCTCGGGGGAGACCCAGTACTTC
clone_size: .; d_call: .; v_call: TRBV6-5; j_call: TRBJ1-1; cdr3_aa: CASSLTGNTEAFF; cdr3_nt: TGTGCCAGCAGTTTGACAGGGAACACTGAAGCTTTCTTT
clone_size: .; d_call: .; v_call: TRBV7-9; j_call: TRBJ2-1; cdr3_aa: CASSRSGTPYNEQFF; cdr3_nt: TGTGCCAGCAGCCGATCCGGGACACCCTACAATGAGCAGTTCTTC
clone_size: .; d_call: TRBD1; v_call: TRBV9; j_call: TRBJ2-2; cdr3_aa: CASSPPGQGFAGELFF; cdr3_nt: TGTGCCAGCAGCCCACCGGGACAGGGGTTCGCCGGGGAGCTGTTTTTT
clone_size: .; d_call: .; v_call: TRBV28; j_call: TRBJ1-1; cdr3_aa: CASSTGGVAEAFF; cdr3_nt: TGTGCCAGCAGTACCGGCGGGGTGGCTGAAGCTTTCTTT
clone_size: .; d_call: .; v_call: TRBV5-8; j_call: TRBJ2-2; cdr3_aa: CASPPRVITGELFF; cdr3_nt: TGTGCCAGCCCACCCCGGGTAATCACCGGGGAGCTGTTTTTT
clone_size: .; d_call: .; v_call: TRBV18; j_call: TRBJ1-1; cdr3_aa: CASSEGRNTEAFF; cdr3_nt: TGTGCCAGCTCGGAGGGGAGGAACACTGAAGCTTTCTTT
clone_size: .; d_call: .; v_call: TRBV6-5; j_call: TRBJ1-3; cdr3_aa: CASWREEHTIYF; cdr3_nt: TGTGCCAGTTGGAGGGAAGAGCACACCATATATTTT
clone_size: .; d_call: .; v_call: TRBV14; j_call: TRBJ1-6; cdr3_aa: CASSPRPFRTGAPLHF; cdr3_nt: TGTGCCAGCAGCCCGCGTCCATTCAGAACGGGGGCACCCCTCCACTTT
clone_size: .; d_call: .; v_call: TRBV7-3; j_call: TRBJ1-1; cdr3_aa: CASSLNRNTEAFF; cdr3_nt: TGTGCCAGCAGCTTAAACAGGAACACTGAAGCTTTCTTT
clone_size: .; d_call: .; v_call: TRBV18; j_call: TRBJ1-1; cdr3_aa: CASSPFNTEAFF; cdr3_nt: TGTGCCAGCTCACCGTTCAACACTGAAGCTTTCTTT
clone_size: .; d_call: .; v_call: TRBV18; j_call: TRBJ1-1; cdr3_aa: CASSPVGPEAFF; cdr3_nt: TGTGCCAGCTCACCCGTGGGGCCTGAAGCTTTCTTT
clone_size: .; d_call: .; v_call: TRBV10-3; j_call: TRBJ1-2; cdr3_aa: CAISEGTEGANYGYTF; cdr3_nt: TGTGCCATCAGCGAGGGGACGGAGGGGGCTAACTATGGCTACACCTTC
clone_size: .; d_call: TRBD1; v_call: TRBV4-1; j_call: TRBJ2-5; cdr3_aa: CASSRQGLGTQYF; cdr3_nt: TGCGCCAGCAGCCGACAGGGATTGGGGACCCAGTACTTC
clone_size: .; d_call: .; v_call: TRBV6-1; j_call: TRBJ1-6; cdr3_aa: CASSEAHGWDSPLHF; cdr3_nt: TGTGCCAGCAGTGAAGCGCACGGTTGGGATTCACCCCTCCACTTT
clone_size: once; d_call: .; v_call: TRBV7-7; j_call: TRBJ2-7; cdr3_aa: CASSLGIGYEQYF; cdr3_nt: TGTGCTAGCAGCTTAGGTATCGGGTACGAGCAGTACTTC
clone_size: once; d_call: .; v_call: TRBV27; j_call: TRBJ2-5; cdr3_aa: CASSQIDSSGTQETQYF; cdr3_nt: TGTGCCAGCAGTCAGATAGACAGTTCGGGGACTCAAGAGACCCAGTACTTC
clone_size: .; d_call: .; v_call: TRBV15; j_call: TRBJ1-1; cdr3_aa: CATSREYSAPATEAFF; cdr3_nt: TGTGCCACCAGCAGAGAGTATAGTGCGCCGGCCACTGAAGCTTTCTTT
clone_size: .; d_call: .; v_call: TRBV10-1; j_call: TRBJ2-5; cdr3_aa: CASRYFQAQYF; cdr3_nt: TGCGCCAGCAGGTACTTCCAGGCCCAGTACTTC
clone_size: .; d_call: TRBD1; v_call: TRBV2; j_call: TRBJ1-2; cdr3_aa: CASSETYRGNYGYTF; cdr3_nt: TGTGCCAGCAGTGAAACTTACAGGGGCAACTATGGCTACACCTTC
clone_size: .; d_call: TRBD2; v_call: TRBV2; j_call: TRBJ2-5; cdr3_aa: CASSVAELAGKETQYF; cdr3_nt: TGTGCCAGCAGTGTAGCGGAACTAGCGGGCAAAGAGACCCAGTACTTC
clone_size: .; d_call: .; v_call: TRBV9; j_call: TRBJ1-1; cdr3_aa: CASSKNPGRTDVNTEAFF; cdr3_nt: TGTGCCAGCAGCAAAAATCCGGGGCGTACAGACGTGAACACTGAAGCTTTCTTT
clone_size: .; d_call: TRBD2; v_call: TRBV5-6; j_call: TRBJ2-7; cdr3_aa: CASSRIAGGYEQYF; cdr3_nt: TGTGCCAGCAGCAGGATAGCGGGGGGTTACGAGCAGTACTTC
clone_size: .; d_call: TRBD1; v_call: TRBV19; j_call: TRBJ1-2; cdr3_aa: CASKSGTGKGYGYTF; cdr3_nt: TGTGCCAGTAAGTCCGGGACAGGGAAAGGCTATGGCTACACCTTC
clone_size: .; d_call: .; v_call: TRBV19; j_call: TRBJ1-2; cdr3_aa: CASSIGGQNYGYTF; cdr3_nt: TGTGCCAGTAGTATAGGAGGACAAAACTATGGCTACACCTTC
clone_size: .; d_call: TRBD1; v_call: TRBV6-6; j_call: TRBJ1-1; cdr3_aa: CASSPDRDDTEAFF; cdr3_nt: TGTGCCAGCAGCCCGGACAGGGACGATACTGAAGCTTTCTTT